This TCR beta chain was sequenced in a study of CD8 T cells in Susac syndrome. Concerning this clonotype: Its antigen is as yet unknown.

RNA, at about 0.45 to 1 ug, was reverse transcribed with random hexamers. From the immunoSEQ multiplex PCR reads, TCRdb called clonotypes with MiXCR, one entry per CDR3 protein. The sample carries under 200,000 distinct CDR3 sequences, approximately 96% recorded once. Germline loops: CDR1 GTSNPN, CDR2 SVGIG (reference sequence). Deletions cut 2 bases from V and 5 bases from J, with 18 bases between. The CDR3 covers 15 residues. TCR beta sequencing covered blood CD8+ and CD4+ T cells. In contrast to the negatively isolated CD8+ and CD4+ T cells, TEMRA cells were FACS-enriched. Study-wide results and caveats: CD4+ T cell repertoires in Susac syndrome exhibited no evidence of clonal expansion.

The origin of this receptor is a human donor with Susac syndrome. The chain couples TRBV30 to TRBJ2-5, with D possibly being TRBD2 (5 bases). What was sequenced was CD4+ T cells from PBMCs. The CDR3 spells CAWSPGVRVRETQYF. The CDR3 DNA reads TGTGCCTGGAGTCCCGGGGTGAGGGTTCGGGAGACCCAGTACTTC.